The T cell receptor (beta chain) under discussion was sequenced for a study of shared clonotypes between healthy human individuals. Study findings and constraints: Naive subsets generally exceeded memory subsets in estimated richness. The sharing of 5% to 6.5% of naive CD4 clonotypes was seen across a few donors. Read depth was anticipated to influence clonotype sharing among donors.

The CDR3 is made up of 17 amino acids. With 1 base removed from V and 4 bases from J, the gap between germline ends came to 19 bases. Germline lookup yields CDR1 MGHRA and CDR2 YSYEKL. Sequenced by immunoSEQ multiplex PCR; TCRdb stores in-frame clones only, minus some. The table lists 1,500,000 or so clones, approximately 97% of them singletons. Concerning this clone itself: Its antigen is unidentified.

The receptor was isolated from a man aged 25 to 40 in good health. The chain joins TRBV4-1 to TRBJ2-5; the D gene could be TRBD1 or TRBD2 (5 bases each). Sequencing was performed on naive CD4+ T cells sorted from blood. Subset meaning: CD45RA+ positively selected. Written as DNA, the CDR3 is TGCGCCAGCAGCCAAGTGGGGCGGCGGGTCTGGGGAGAGACCCAGTACTTC. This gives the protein CASSQVGRRVWGETQYF.